The entry below gives a single T cell receptor (beta chain) sequence along with its context. Antigen: not known. Data came from immunoSEQ multiplex PCR; TCRdb stores just in-frame clones and leaves some out. Of some 30,000 clones in the sample, 65% to 90% were seen once. Germline CDR1 reads SGHTA; CDR2 reads FQGNSA. J gave up 3 bases and V 2 bases, and 14 bases lay outside the gene matches. CDR3 length: 18 amino acids. This sample is drawn from a study of T cell responses to AZD1222 COVID-19 vaccine. Study-level findings and limits: Receipt of two AZD1222 doses was followed by a rise in Spike-specific TCR breadth and depth. Sampling captured repertoires only after the peak T cell response.

The material was peripheral blood, obtained 28 days after the second AZD1222 dose. This clonotype was sampled from an adult who received the AZD1222 COVID-19 vaccine. The chain uses TRBV7-2 and TRBJ2-7; 9 positions agree with TRBD2. CDR3 in DNA: TGTGCCAGCAGCTTAATGAGCAGCGGGGGGACCGAGGACTACGAGCAGTACTTC. This codes for CASSLMSSGGTEDYEQYF.